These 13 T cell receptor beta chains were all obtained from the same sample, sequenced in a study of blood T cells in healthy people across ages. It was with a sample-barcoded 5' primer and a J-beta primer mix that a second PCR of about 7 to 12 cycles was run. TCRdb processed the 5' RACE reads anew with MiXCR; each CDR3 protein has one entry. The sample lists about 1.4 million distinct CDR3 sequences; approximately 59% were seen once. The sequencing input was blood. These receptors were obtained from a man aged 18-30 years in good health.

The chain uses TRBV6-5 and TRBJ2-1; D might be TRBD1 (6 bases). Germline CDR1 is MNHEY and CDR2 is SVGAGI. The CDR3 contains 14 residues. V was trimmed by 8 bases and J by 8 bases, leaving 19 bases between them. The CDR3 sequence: CASARDTSPHEQFF. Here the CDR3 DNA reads TGTGCCAGCGCCCGGGACACCTCACCCCATGAGCAGTTCTTC.

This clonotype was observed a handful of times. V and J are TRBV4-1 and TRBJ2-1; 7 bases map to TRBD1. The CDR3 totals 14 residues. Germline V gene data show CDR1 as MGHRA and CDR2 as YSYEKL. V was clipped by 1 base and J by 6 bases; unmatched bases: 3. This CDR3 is CASSQADRVNEQFF. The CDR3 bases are TGCGCCAGCAGCCAAGCCGACAGGGTCAATGAGCAGTTCTTC.

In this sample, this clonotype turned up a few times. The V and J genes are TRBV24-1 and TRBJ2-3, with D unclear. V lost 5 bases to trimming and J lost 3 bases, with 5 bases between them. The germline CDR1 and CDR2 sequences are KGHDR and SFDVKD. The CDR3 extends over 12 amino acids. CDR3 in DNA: TGTGCCACCAGTGCGGGTACAGATACGCAGTATTTT. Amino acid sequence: CATSAGTDTQYF.

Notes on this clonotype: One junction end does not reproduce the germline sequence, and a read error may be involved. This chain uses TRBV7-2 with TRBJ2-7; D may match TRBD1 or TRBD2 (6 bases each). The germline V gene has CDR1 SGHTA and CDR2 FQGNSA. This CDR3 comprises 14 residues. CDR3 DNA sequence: TGTGCCAGCAGCTTAAGAAGGGGGACTTACGAGCAGTATTTC. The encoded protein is CASSLRRGTYEQYF.

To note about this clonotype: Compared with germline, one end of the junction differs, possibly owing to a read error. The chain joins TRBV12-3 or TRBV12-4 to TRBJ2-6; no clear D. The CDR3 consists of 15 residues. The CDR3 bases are TGTGCCAGCACCAACCAAGAGTCTGGGACCAACGTCCTGACTTTC. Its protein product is CASTNQESGTNVLTF.

In nucleotides, the CDR3 is TGCAGTGCTAGAGCCGGTAGGGGCGGTAGCGAGCAGTACTTC. As protein: CSARAGRGGSEQYF. The V and J genes are TRBV20-1 and TRBJ2-5; TRBD1 might be the D (5 bases). The DNA end is a closer match to TRBJ2-7, so the J assignment may be wrong. Germline loops: CDR1 DFQATT, CDR2 SNEGSKA (reference sequence). The CDR3 extends over 14 amino acids.

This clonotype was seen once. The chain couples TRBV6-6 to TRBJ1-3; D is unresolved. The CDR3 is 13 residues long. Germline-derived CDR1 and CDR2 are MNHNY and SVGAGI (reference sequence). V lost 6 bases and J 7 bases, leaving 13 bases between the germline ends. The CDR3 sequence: CASSPSPSNTIYF. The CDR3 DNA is TGTGCCAGCAGCCCGTCTCCTTCGAACACCATATATTTT.

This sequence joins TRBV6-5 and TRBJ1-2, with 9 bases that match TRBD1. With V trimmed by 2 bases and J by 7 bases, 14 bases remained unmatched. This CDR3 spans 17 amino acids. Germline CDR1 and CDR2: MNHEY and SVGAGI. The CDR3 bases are TGTGCCAGCAGTTACGCAATTACCGGGACAGGGAGAGGTGGCTACACCTTC. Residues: CASSYAITGTGRGGYTF.

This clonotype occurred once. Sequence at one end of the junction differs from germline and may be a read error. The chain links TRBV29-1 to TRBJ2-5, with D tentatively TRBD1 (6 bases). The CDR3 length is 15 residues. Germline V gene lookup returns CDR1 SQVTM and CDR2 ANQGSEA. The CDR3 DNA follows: TGCAGCGTTGTCCGAGACAGGCAATTTCAAGAGGCCCAGTACTTC. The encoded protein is CSVVRDRQFQEAQYF.

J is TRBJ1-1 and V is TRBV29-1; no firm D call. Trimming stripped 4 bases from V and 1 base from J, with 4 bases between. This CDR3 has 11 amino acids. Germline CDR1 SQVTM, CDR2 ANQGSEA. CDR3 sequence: CSVGSNTEAFF. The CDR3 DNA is TGCAGCGTTGGTTCGAACACTGAAGCTTTCTTT. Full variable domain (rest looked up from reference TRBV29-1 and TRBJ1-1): SAVISQKPSRDICQRGTSLTIQCQVDSQVTMMFWYRQQPGQSLTLIATANQGSEATYESGFVIDKFPISRPNLTFSTLTVSNMSPEDSSIYLCSVGSNTEAFFGQGTRLTVV.

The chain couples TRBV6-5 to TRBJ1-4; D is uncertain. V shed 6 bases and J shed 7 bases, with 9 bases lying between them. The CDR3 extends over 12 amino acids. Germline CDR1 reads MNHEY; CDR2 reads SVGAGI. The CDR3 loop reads CASRSPGEKLFF. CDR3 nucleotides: TGTGCCAGCAGGAGTCCGGGTGAAAAACTGTTTTTT.

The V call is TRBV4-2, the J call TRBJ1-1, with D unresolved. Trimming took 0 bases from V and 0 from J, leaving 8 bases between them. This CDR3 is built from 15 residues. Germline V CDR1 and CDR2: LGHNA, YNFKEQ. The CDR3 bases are TGTGCCAGCAGCCAAGATCCGCGACTGAACACTGAAGCTTTCTTT. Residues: CASSQDPRLNTEAFF.

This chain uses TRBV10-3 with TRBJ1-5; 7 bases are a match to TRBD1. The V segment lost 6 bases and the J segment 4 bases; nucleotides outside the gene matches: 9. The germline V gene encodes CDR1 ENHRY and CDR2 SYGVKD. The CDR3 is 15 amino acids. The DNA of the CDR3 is TGTGCCATCAGACCGGGCAGGGGGTCTAATCAGCCCCAGCATTTT. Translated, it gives CAIRPGRGSNQPQHF.